One T cell receptor beta chain is described in this entry. Individuals aged roughly 18 to 90 years were recruited from about two dozen US areas. The data were produced by immunoSEQ multiplex PCR, yet TCRdb's version contains in-frame clones alone and is incomplete. This table has approximately 340,000 clones, roughly nine tenths appearing once. The data belong to a study of blood T cell repertoires in COVID-19. Germline CDR1 MNHEY, CDR2 SMNVEV (reference sequence). Trimming removed 6 bases at V and 6 bases at J, with 9 bases between. The CDR3 spans 12 residues. Source material: PBMCs or T cells enriched from blood (not recorded which). This sequence was found in a woman aged 40-49 years who had been exposed to COVID-19. This chain connects TRBV27 to TRBJ2-1, with D perhaps TRBD2 (5 bases). CDR3 bases: TGTGCCAGCAGGGACTCGATCAATGAGCAGTTCTTC. Translated, it gives CASRDSINEQFF.